The clone carrying this TCR beta chain has just a few counts. This CDR3 is also generated by other DNA sequences in the sample. Deep sequencing aimed at 1 in 200,000 to 1 in 1 million T cells' resolution. Clones were read by immunoSEQ multiplex PCR, and TCRdb kept only the in-frame ones, dropping some. The sample lists over 140,000 clones, 80% occurring once. This entry belongs to a study of cytotoxic CD8 clonotypes in ibrutinib-treated CLL. The starting material was PBMCs, obtained after 36 months of ibrutinib treatment. The sequence came from a human donor with chronic lymphocytic leukemia.

CDR3 DNA sequence: TGTGCCACCAGCAGGCAGGGAGGCAATCAGCCCCAGCATTTT. This gives the protein CATSRQGGNQPQHF. The chain combines TRBV15 with TRBJ1-5; possible D gene TRBD1, 5 bases. The length of the CDR3 is 14 residues. V lost 3 bases to trimming and J lost 2 bases, with 8 bases between them. Germline assignment: CDR1 LNHNV and CDR2 YYDKDF (reference sequence).